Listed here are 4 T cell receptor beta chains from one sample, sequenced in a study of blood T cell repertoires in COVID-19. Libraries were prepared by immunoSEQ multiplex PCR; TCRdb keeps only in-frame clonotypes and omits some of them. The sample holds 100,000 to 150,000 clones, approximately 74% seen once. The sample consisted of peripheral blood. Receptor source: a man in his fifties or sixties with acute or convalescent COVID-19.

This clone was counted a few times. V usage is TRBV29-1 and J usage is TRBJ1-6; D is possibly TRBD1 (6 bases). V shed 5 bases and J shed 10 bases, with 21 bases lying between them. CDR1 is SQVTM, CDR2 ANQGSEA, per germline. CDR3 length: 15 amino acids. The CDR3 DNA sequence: TGCAGCGTTAGAGAAGGACAGAACCTACGGTCACCCCTCCACTTT. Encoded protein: CSVREGQNLRSPLHF.

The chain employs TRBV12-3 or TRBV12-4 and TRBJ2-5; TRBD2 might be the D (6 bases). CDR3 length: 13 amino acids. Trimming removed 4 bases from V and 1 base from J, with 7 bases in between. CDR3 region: CASSWGLQETQYF. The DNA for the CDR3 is TGTGCCAGCAGTTGGGGACTCCAAGAGACCCAGTACTTC.

DNA for the CDR3: TGTGCCAGCTCCCGAGGACAGGGTTACACTGAAGCTTTCTTT. Protein: CASSRGQGYTEAFF. The chain is built from TRBV18 and TRBJ1-1; 8 nucleotides agree with TRBD1. Germline V gene lookup returns CDR1 KGHSH and CDR2 LQKENI. The V segment lost 6 bases and the J segment 3 bases; nucleotides outside the gene matches: 6. The CDR3 covers 14 residues.

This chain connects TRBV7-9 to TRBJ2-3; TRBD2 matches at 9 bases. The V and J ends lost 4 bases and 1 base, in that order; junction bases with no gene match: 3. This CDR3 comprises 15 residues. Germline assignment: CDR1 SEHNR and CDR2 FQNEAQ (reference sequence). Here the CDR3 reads CASSSSGGRTDTQYF. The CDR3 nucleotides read TGTGCCAGCAGCTCAAGCGGGGGGCGCACAGATACGCAGTATTTT.